This T cell receptor (beta chain) was found in a study of blood T cell repertoires in COVID-19. Study-level information: Acute-phase and convalescent COVID-19 samples originated in the United States, Italy and Spain. T cells, B-cell-depleted T cells, or PBMCs supplied cDNA or gDNA.

Study processing details: It was from reference gene primer amplification that nucleated cell counts were estimated. Produced via immunoSEQ multiplex PCR; TCRdb's table is partial and in-frame only. V and J calls and clone size come straight from that table; D and trimming were deduced from the DNA. The sample has just over 80,000 clones, more than 75% seen once. The CDR3 has 12 amino acids. CDR1 SGHRS and CDR2 YFSETQ come from the germline V gene. The germline V and J ends were trimmed by 0 bases and 7 bases, with 7 bases remaining between them. This clone was recorded once. This TCR derives from a woman of 80 years or more with active or convalescent COVID-19. Sequencing used peripheral blood. This chain uses TRBV5-1 with TRBJ1-1; D unclear. The CDR3 sequence is CASSLDQIEAFF. CDR3 nucleotides: TGCGCCAGCAGCTTGGACCAGATTGAAGCTTTCTTT.